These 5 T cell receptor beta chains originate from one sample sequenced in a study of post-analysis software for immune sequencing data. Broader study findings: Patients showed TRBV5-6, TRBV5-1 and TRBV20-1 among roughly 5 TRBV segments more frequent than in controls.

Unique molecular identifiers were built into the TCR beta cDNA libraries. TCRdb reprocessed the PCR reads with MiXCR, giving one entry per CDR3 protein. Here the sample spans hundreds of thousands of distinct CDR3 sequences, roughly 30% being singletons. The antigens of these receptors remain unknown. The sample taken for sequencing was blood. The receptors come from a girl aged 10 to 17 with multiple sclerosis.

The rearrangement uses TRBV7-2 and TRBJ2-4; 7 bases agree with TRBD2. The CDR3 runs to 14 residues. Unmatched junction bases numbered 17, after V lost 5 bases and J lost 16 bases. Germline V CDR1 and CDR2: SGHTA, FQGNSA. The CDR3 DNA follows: TGTGCCAGCAGCGAGGTCCCCTTTATGGCGGGAGTCTACTTC. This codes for CASSEVPFMAGVYF.

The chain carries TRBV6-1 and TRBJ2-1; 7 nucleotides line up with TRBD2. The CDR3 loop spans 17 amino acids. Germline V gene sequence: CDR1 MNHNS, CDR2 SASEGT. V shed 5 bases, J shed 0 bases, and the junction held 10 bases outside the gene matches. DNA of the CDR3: TGTGCCAGCAGTCGCGACCGCAGCGGGGTCTCCTACAATGAGCAGTTCTTC. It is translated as CASSRDRSGVSYNEQFF.

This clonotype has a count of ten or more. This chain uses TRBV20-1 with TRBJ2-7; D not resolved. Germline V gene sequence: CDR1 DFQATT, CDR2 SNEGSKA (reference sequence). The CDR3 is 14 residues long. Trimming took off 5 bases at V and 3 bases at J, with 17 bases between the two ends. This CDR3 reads CSAVSNSRNYEQYF. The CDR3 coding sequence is TGCAGTGCTGTATCCAATAGCAGAAACTACGAGCAGTACTTC.

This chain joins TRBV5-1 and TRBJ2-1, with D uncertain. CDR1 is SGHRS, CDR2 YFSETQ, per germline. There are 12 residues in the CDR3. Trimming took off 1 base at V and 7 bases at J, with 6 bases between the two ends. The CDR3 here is CASSLTTNEQFF. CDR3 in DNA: TGCGCCAGCAGCTTGACTACTAATGAGCAGTTCTTC.

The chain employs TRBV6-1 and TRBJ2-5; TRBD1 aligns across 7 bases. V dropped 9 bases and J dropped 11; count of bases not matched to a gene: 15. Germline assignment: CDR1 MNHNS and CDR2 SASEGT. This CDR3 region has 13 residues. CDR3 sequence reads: CASQDRVGSGQYF. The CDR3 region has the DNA TGTGCCAGTCAAGACAGGGTGGGTTCCGGGCAGTACTTC.